These T cell receptor beta chains were read from a single sample in a study of CD8+ T cells in alopecia areata. Libraries were prepared by immunoSEQ multiplex PCR; TCRdb keeps only in-frame clonotypes and omits some of them. The sample has around 200,000 clones, roughly 63% seen once. Material: CD4+ T cells sorted from blood, obtained at week 0. Receptors were obtained from a human donor with alopecia areata. The CDR3 runs from the conserved cysteine through the conserved F or W. D genes are given only for firm matches. Not every row has a clone size; where given, it reads once, few, many or a size class.

J,V,D,size,DNA,CDR3
TRBJ2-5,TRBV7-8,-,-,TGTGCCAGCAGCTTAGTTGGACAGCAAGAGACCCAGTACTTC,CASSLVGQQETQYF
TRBJ2-4,TRBV29-1,-,-,TGCAGCGTCGAGGAGGACGGAAACATTCAGTACTTC,CSVEEDGNIQYF
TRBJ2-3,TRBV28,TRBD2,-,TGTGCCAGCAGCTCTAGCGGGAGGACAGATACGCAGTATTTT,CASSSSGRTDTQYF
TRBJ2-2,TRBV30,-,-,TGTGCCTGGAGTGTACGATTGACCTCCACCGGGGAGCTGTTTTTT,CAWSVRLTSTGELFF
TRBJ2-5,TRBV11-2,TRBD1,once,TGTGCCAGCAGCCAAGACAGGGGGGCCTGGGAGACCCAGTACTTC,CASSQDRGAWETQYF
TRBJ1-5,TRBV6-6,-,once,TGTGCCAGCAGTCTTTTGGGGCAGCCCCAGCATTTT,CASSLLGQPQHF
TRBJ2-5,TRBV15,-,-,TGTGCCACCAGCTTCTCCCAGGGAGAGACCCAGTACTTC,CATSFSQGETQYF
TRBJ1-2,TRBV30,TRBD1,-,TGTGCCTGGAGAGCGGTCGGACAGGGGGGTGGCTACACCTTC,CAWRAVGQGGGYTF
TRBJ2-7,TRBV29-1,-,-,TGCAGCGTTGGGCCGACGAACTCCTACGAGCAGTACTTC,CSVGPTNSYEQYF
TRBJ1-2,TRBV4-3,TRBD1,-,TGCGCCAGCAGCCAACAGGGGGCTTGGGGCTACACCTTC,CASSQQGAWGYTF
TRBJ2-1,TRBV7-2,-,many,TGTGCCAGCAGCGCCCCGATTAATGAGCAGTTCTTC,CASSAPINEQFF
TRBJ2-3,TRBV4-3,-,few,TGCGCCAGCAGCCAAGATGTTACCTCCACAGATACGCAGTATTTT,CASSQDVTSTDTQYF
TRBJ1-2,TRBV9,TRBD1,-,TGTGCCAGCAGCTTTTTCCCGGGACAGGGGACCGGGGGCTACACCTTC,CASSFFPGQGTGGYTF
TRBJ2-1,TRBV6-1,-,-,TGTGCCAGCAGATTACGGACTGTCTACAATGAGCAGTTCTTC,CASRLRTVYNEQFF
TRBJ1-2,TRBV27,-,-,TGTGCCAGCTCCCTGAGTCGAAACTATGGCTACACCTTC,CASSLSRNYGYTF
TRBJ2-3,TRBV7-2,TRBD2,-,TGTGCCAGCAGCTTAAGTAGCGGGGGGGGCACAGATACGCAGTATTTT,CASSLSSGGGTDTQYF
TRBJ2-2,TRBV6-1,-,-,TGTGCCAGCAGTGAAGCGCGAGGGTGGACCGGGGAGCTGTTTTTT,CASSEARGWTGELFF
TRBJ2-5,TRBV5-1,-,-,TGCGCCAGCAGCGCGAGACCGGGACCCCGGGAGACCCAGTACTTC,CASSARPGPRETQYF
TRBJ2-3,TRBV29-1,-,-,TGCAGCGTCCCCAGCGGATCCAGCACAGATACGCAGTATTTT,CSVPSGSSTDTQYF
TRBJ2-1,TRBV29-1,-,-,TGCAGCGTTGTTAAGTATGGCGGGGCTGAGCAGTTCTTC,CSVVKYGGAEQFF
TRBJ1-2,TRBV29-1,-,-,TGCAGCGTTGTCGGACTGTCAACCAACTATGGCTACACCTTC,CSVVGLSTNYGYTF
TRBJ1-1,TRBV29-1,-,few,TGCAGCGTTGAACATTTCCCGAACACTGAAGCTTTCTTT,CSVEHFPNTEAFF
TRBJ1-4,TRBV4-3,-,-,TGCGCCAGCAGCCAAGATACGACACAATTGGGGGAAAAACTGTTTTTT,CASSQDTTQLGEKLFF
TRBJ1-6,TRBV6-5,-,few,TGTGCCAGCAGTTACGGGCGGACGAATTCACCCCTCCACTTT,CASSYGRTNSPLHF
TRBJ2-7,TRBV5-1,-,-,TGCGCCAGCTCACCCTCCAAGGGGAGCTACGAGCAGTACTTC,CASSPSKGSYEQYF
TRBJ1-2,TRBV5-6,-,-,TGTGCCAGCAGCTTGAATAGCCATGGTGGCTACACCTTC,CASSLNSHGGYTF
TRBJ1-1,TRBV29-1,-,-,TGCAGCGTTGAAGGGAAGAACACTGAAGCTTTCTTT,CSVEGKNTEAFF
TRBJ2-1,TRBV9,-,few,TGTGCCAGCAGCCCCATATTCGGAACCTCCTACAATGAGCAGTTCTTC,CASSPIFGTSYNEQFF
TRBJ2-3,TRBV7-2,-,-,TGTGCCAGCAGCTTAGCGCTAGGACTGGCAGATACGCAGTATTTT,CASSLALGLADTQYF
TRBJ1-1,TRBV9,-,-,TGTGCCAGCAGCGAGCGTGTAGACACTGAAGCTTTCTTT,CASSERVDTEAFF
TRBJ2-1,TRBV7-3,-,-,TGTGCCAGCAGCGGGGGACTCCTGGAGAATGAGCAGTTCTTC,CASSGGLLENEQFF
TRBJ1-1,TRBV19,-,-,TGTGCCAGTAGTATAGTCTTGAACACTGAAGCTTTCTTT,CASSIVLNTEAFF
TRBJ2-1,TRBV6-5,-,-,TGTGCCAGCAGTTTTATCCGGGACCTAGAGTCCAATGAGCAGTTCTTC,CASSFIRDLESNEQFF
TRBJ1-2,TRBV7-9,-,-,TGTGCCAGCAGCTTAGACGGCACTAACTATGGCTACACCTTC,CASSLDGTNYGYTF
TRBJ2-2,TRBV7-3,-,few,TGTGCCAGCAGCCGGACGAACACCGGGGAGCTGTTTTTT,CASSRTNTGELFF
TRBJ2-3,TRBV29-1,TRBD1,once,TGCAGCGCTAATGATCCCGGACAGGCGAGCACAGATACGCAGTATTTT,CSANDPGQASTDTQYF
TRBJ2-3,TRBV2,TRBD2,few,TGTGCCAGCAGAAAAGGACTAGCGGGGTTCACAGATACGCAGTATTTT,CASRKGLAGFTDTQYF
TRBJ2-1,TRBV9,-,once,TGTGCCAGCAGCGTAAGAGGATCCAATGAACAGTTCTTC,CASSVRGSNEQFF
TRBJ1-5,TRBV10-3,TRBD1,few,TGTGCCACGGGGGGGGACAGCCCGTATCAGCCCCAGCATTTT,CATGGDSPYQPQHF
TRBJ1-4,TRBV9,-,few,TGTGCCAGCAGCGTCAACGAGGGGGAGAAACTGTTTTTT,CASSVNEGEKLFF